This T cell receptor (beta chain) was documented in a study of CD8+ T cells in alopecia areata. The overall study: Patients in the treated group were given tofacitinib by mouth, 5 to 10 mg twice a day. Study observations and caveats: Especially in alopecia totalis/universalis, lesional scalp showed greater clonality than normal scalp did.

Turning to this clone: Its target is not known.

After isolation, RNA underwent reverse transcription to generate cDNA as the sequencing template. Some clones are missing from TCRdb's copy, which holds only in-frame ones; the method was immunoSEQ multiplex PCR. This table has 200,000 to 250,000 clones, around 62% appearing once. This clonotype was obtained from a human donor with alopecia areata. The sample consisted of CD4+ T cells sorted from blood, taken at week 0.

CDR3 in amino acids: CASSFQTSANNEQFF. Here the CDR3 DNA reads TGTGCCAGCAGCTTCCAGACTAGCGCCAACAATGAGCAGTTCTTC. The rearrangement uses TRBV9 and TRBJ2-1; 8 positions agree with TRBD2. V was pared by 4 bases and J by 5 bases, with 8 bases of the junction left unmatched. Germline CDR1 reads SGDLS; CDR2 reads YYNGEE. CDR3 length equals 15 residues.